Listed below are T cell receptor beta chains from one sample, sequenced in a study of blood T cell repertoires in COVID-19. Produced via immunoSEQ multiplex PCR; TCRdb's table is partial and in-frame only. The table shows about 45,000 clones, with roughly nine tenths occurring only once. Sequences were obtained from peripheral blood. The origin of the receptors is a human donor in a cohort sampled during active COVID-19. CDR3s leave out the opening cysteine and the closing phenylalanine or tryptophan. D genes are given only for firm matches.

CDR3: ASSPPGIAGEQF; J: TRBJ2-1; V: TRBV11-3; D: NA
CDR3: ASTEGDTEAF; J: TRBJ1-1; V: TRBV5-1; D: NA
CDR3: ASSETGGGPLH; J: TRBJ1-6; V: TRBV2; D: TRBD1
CDR3: ASSLVLGEDEQY; J: TRBJ2-7; V: TRBV7-6; D: NA
CDR3: ASSADPTPATNEKLF; J: TRBJ1-4; V: TRBV9; D: NA
CDR3: ASSVGTVFQYGYT; J: TRBJ1-2; V: TRBV5-6; D: TRBD1
CDR3: ASSRPGGVGETQY; J: TRBJ2-5; V: TRBV4-2; D: TRBD2
CDR3: ASSGVQDEAF; J: TRBJ1-1; V: TRBV25-1; D: NA
CDR3: ASSQEITGGTDTQY; J: TRBJ2-3; V: TRBV4-2; D: NA
CDR3: ASSSGLAGGTPYEQY; J: TRBJ2-7; V: TRBV18; D: TRBD2
CDR3: ASRAGATLDTQY; J: TRBJ2-3; V: TRBV6-6; D: NA
CDR3: ASSYVRGVAGTDTQY; J: TRBJ2-3; V: TRBV6-2/TRBV6-3; D: TRBD2
CDR3: ASTPRGGVTGELF; J: TRBJ2-2; V: TRBV3-1/TRBV3-2; D: NA
CDR3: ASSPVQETQY; J: TRBJ2-5; V: TRBV6-5; D: NA
CDR3: ASTKDTTNEKLF; J: TRBJ1-4; V: TRBV3-1/TRBV3-2; D: NA
CDR3: ASSQASVASGGYNEQF; J: TRBJ2-1; V: TRBV4-2; D: TRBD2
CDR3: ASSLDSSYEQY; J: TRBJ2-7; V: TRBV7-6; D: NA
CDR3: ASSLDRGSGNTIY; J: TRBJ1-3; V: TRBV3-1/TRBV3-2; D: TRBD1
CDR3: ASGLVLIRGLAGASSYNEQF; J: TRBJ2-1; V: TRBV12-5; D: TRBD2
CDR3: ASSQGREYNSPLH; J: TRBJ1-6; V: TRBV19; D: NA
CDR3: ASSVAGAGQGNEKLF; J: TRBJ1-4; V: TRBV9; D: TRBD1
CDR3: ASSLDRGPETQY; J: TRBJ2-5; V: TRBV5-1; D: TRBD1
CDR3: ASSWRTSTDTQY; J: TRBJ2-3; V: TRBV6-5; D: NA
CDR3: ASSNSLTSNTGELF; J: TRBJ2-2; V: TRBV25-1; D: NA
CDR3: ASSPIWTGGEGYT; J: TRBJ1-2; V: TRBV5-1; D: TRBD1
CDR3: ASSFGDRSYEQY; J: TRBJ2-7; V: TRBV7-9; D: TRBD1
CDR3: ASTAPQGALGNQPQH; J: TRBJ1-5; V: TRBV7-2; D: NA
CDR3: ASSQETGMNTEAF; J: TRBJ1-1; V: TRBV4-2; D: NA
CDR3: ASSLRAGLTEAF; J: TRBJ1-1; V: TRBV27; D: NA
CDR3: ASSIAGSSYEQY; J: TRBJ2-7; V: TRBV9; D: NA
CDR3: ASSQAAEREGSPLH; J: TRBJ1-6; V: TRBV4-3; D: NA
CDR3: ASTYGTASSYNSPLH; J: TRBJ1-6; V: TRBV27; D: NA
CDR3: ASSYAWEVSNSPLH; J: TRBJ1-6; V: TRBV6-5; D: NA
CDR3: ASSINLLGGYGYT; J: TRBJ1-2; V: TRBV19; D: NA
CDR3: ASSLQQGREKLF; J: TRBJ1-4; V: TRBV7-9; D: TRBD1
CDR3: ASSPWTGGSGNTIY; J: TRBJ1-3; V: TRBV27; D: TRBD1
CDR3: ASSLLGTGDPGELF; J: TRBJ2-2; V: TRBV5-1; D: NA
CDR3: ASSPGQAGVMNTEAF; J: TRBJ1-1; V: TRBV27; D: NA
CDR3: ASTPEIRDNEQF; J: TRBJ2-1; V: TRBV13; D: NA
CDR3: ASSLGGETYEQY; J: TRBJ2-7; V: TRBV5-5; D: NA
CDR3: ASSKTTDHKAF; J: TRBJ1-1; V: TRBV12-3/TRBV12-4; D: NA
CDR3: ASSKGGRGTEQY; J: TRBJ2-7; V: TRBV4-1; D: NA
CDR3: ASRYQGNYEQY; J: TRBJ2-7; V: TRBV5-5; D: NA
CDR3: ATSRVEGVQY; J: TRBJ2-3; V: TRBV15; D: NA
CDR3: ASSLGTGDGTDTQY; J: TRBJ2-3; V: TRBV7-9; D: TRBD1
CDR3: AWSAWGGEQY; J: TRBJ2-7; V: TRBV30; D: TRBD2